This T cell receptor (beta chain) was identified in a study of CD8+CD57+ T cells in acquired aplastic anemia. Study context: Mean yield of DNA from sorted CD4+ and CD8+ cells was around 3 ug.

Genomic DNA acted as the template from which TCR beta VDJ combination and CDR3 sequence profiling were carried out. TCRdb reprocessed the reads via MiXCR and lists one record per CDR3 protein. The table lists 100,000 to 130,000 distinct CDR3 sequences, roughly 51% of them singletons. General observations from the study: Some 29 CD8+ CDR3 sequences were shared between patients and controls.

Of note for this clonotype: Its target is not known.

The specimen sequenced was sorted CD4+, CD8+, or CD8+CD57+ T cells (not recorded which) from PBMCs. The sequence was obtained from a human donor in good health, serving as a control.

CDR3 bases: TGTGCCAGCAGTCGGGACAGGGGCGATGAGCAGTTCTTC. This gives the protein CASSRDRGDEQFF. V is TRBV2 and J is TRBJ2-1, with 10 bases aligning to TRBD1. This CDR3 is 13 amino acids long. Germline V CDR1 and CDR2: SNHLY, FYNNEI. V dropped 5 bases and J dropped 8; count of bases not matched to a gene: 3.